This passage covers 4 T cell receptor beta chains from one sample sequenced in a study of shared clonotypes between healthy human individuals. TCRdb's table, derived via immunoSEQ multiplex PCR, lists solely in-frame clones and lacks some. The sample comprises about 1 million clones, roughly 74% of which are singletons, and more than 0.45% rests with the top ten. Input material: memory CD4+ T cells from PBMCs. Subset defined: CD45RA-negative fraction. These receptor sequences come from a young man in good health. Some clones in this sample may be carry-over from other donors' samples.

V is TRBV6-1 and J is TRBJ2-5, with 11 bases identical to TRBD1. V dropped 4 bases and J dropped 5; count of bases not matched to a gene: 12. The CDR3 has 17 residues. In germline, CDR1 is MNHNS, CDR2 SASEGT. CDR3 amino acids: CASSGGGWTGGKETQYF. CDR3 nucleotide sequence: TGTGCCAGCAGTGGAGGAGGATGGACAGGGGGCAAGGAGACCCAGTACTTC.

The J gene is TRBJ1-1, the V gene TRBV29-1, with a possible D match to TRBD1 (5 bases). V lost 3 bases and J lost 1, with 12 bases in between. CDR3 size: 14 residues. The germline gives CDR1 SQVTM, CDR2 ANQGSEA. The CDR3, as DNA: TGCAGCGTTGAGCTCAGGGCAGCGAACACTGAAGCTTTCTTT. As protein: CSVELRAANTEAFF.

The chain joins TRBV19 to TRBJ1-5; the D gene is possibly TRBD1 (6 bases). The CDR3 loop spans 18 amino acids. Germline V gene data show CDR1 as LNHDA and CDR2 as SQIVND (reference sequence). V was trimmed by 7 bases and J by 8 bases, leaving 30 bases between them. CDR3 region: CASTPAVRGKGVLKPQHF. The DNA of the CDR3 is TGTGCCAGTACCCCGGCCGTAAGGGGGAAAGGAGTCTTGAAGCCCCAGCATTTT.

This sequence joins TRBV5-4 and TRBJ2-3; 7 nucleotides line up with TRBD1. After removal of 0 bases from V and 5 bases from J, the junction contained 6 bases not matched to a gene. The CDR3 sequence is 15 residues long. Germline V lookup: CDR1 SGHNT, CDR2 YYREEE (reference sequence). The CDR3 DNA is TGTGCCAGCAGCTTGGACAGGGGTGTTATAGATACGCAGTATTTT. Protein product: CASSLDRGVIDTQYF.